The entry below gives a single TCR beta chain sequence along with its context. Its antigen is unknown. The data were taken from a study of shared clonotypes between healthy human individuals. Study outcomes and limitations: It was only blood that was sampled, and tissue repertoires likely differ.

As originally analysed: Filtering was not the same, since immunoSEQ gave junction-only sequences without quality scores. Clones were read by immunoSEQ multiplex PCR, and TCRdb kept only the in-frame ones, dropping some. D and trimming come from the DNA, and the V and J calls and clone size come from that table. The sample has millions of clones, about 95% seen once. Deletions cut 0 bases from V and 3 bases from J, with 16 bases between. This CDR3 comprises 17 residues. Looked up from germline, CDR1 is SGHAT and CDR2 is FQNNGV. Naive CD8 cells lacked CD45RO, underwent positive selection for CCR7 and left out terminally differentiated effector memory CD45RA+ cells.

The source of this sequence is a man between 18 and 29 years old in good health. Sequencing was carried out using naive CD8+ T cells sorted from blood. V and J are TRBV11-2 and TRBJ2-3; D might be TRBD1 or TRBD2, each matching 5 bases. Written as DNA, the CDR3 is TGTGCCAGCAGCTTAGATCATTGGGGGAGTGGGACAGATACGCAGTATTTT. Protein sequence: CASSLDHWGSGTDTQYF.